The clone carrying this T cell receptor beta chain was detected many times. What it recognizes is unknown. These data are taken from a study of T cells in Graves' hyperthyroidism and ophthalmopathy. About the research overall: Any treatment followed the collection of peripheral blood at initial diagnosis.

Overall study results and limits: In the analysis, a 13 V-J model separated ophthalmopathy from stable hyperthyroidism.

The CDR3 extends over 18 amino acids. Trimming at V came to 6 bases and at J to 2 bases, leaving 16 bases not matched to a gene. CDR1 SQVTM and CDR2 ANQGSEA come from the germline V gene. Using RNA transcripts as the source, TCR beta CDR3 regions were amplified. First-round RT-PCR of the TCR CDR3 relied on the HTBI primer set. MiXCR, run by TCRdb on the multiplex PCR reads, gives a single entry per CDR3 protein. The profile covers 400,000 or so distinct CDR3 sequences, with over 13% appearing a single time and 28% taken by the ten largest. Patients with uncontrolled infections, other autoimmune diseases, pregnancy or lactation were excluded.

Sequenced material: blood. This receptor was obtained from a man aged 45-65 years with Graves' ophthalmopathy. The rearrangement joins TRBV29-1 to TRBJ2-3; TRBD2 matches 11 bases. CDR3 coding DNA: TGCAGCGTCGCTGGGACTAGCGGCCCGGGGCGCAACACAGATACGCAGTATTTT. Translation gives CSVAGTSGPGRNTDTQYF.